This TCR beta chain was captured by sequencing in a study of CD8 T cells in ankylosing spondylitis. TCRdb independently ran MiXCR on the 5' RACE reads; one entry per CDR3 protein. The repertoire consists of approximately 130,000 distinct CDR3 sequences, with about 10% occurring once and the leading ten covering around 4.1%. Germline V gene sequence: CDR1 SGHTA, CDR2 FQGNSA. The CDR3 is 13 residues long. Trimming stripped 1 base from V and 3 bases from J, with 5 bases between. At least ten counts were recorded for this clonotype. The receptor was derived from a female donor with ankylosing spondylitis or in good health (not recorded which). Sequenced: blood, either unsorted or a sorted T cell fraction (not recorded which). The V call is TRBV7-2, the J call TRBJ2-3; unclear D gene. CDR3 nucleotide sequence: TGTGCCAGCAGCTTAGTGTGGACAGATACGCAGTATTTT. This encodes CASSLVWTDTQYF.